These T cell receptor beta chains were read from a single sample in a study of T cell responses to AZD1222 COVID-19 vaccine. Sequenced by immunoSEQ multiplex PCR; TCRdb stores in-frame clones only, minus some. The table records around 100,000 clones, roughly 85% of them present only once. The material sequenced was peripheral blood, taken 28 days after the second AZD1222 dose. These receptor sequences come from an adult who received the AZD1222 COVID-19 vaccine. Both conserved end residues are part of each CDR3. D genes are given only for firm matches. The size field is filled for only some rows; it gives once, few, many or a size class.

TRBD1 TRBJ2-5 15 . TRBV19 TGTGCCGCATCCGAGGGGGCGCACGGTCGAGAGACCCAGTACTTC CAASEGAHGRETQYF
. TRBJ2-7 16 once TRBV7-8 TGTGCCAGCAGCTCTACGACAGGCTCAAGCTCCTACGAGCAGTACTTC CASSSTTGSSSYEQYF
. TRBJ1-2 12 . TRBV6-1 TGTGCCAGTACGGACAGCGAGTATGGCTACACCTTC CASTDSEYGYTF
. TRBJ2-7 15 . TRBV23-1 TGCGCCAGCAGTCAATCGAAGTACGGAACCTACGAGCAGTACTTC CASSQSKYGTYEQYF
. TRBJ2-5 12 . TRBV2 TGTGCCAGCAGTGAGAACACAGAGACCCAGTACTTC CASSENTETQYF
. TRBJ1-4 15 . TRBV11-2 TGTGCCAGCAGCTTAGGGTACACCTCGGGGGAAAAACTGTTTTTT CASSLGYTSGEKLFF
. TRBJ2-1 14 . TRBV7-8 TGTGCCAGCAGCTCAAGGACAGCCTACAATGAGCAGTTCTTC CASSSRTAYNEQFF
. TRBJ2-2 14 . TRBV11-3 TGTGCCAGCAGCTGGGGAAGGAACACCGGGGAGCTGTTTTTT CASSWGRNTGELFF
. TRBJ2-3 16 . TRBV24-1 TGTGCCACCAGTCATTTAGCAGGGGACGCCACAGATACGCAGTATTTT CATSHLAGDATDTQYF
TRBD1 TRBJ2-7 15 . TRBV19 TGTGCCAGTAGTCGAACCGGGACAGGGGGCTACGAGCAGTACTTC CASSRTGTGGYEQYF
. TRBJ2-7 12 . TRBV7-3 TGTGCCAGCAGCTTAAATCGGAACGAGCAGTACTTC CASSLNRNEQYF
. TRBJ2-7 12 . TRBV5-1 TGCGCCAGCAGCTTGCCAGGCTACGAGCAGTACTTC CASSLPGYEQYF
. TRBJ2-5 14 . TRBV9 TGTGCCAGCAGCGCCTCGGGATTTCGTGAGACCCAGTACTTC CASSASGFRETQYF
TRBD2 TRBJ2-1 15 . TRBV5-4 TGTGCCAGCACCTCGGCTAGCGGGGGGTACAATGAGCAGTTCTTC CASTSASGGYNEQFF
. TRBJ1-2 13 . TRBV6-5 TGTGCCAGCAGTTTCCGGACACGAGATGGCTACACCTTC CASSFRTRDGYTF
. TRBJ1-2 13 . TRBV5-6 TGTGCCAGCAGCTTGTTCAGGAGGAGTGGCTACACCTTC CASSLFRRSGYTF
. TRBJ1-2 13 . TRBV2 TGTGCCAGCAGTGAGGACAGAAACTATGGCTACACCTTC CASSEDRNYGYTF
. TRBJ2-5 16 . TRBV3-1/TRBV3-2 TGTGCCAGCAGCCAAGATGCGGCGGGGGCCCTGGGGGCCCAGTACTTC CASSQDAAGALGAQYF
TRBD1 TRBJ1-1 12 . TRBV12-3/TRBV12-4 TGTGCCAGCAGTGACAGGGGGCTCTGGGCTTTCTTT CASSDRGLWAFF
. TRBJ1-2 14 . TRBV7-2 TGTGCCAGCAGCTTAGCCAGGGGCAGCTATGGCTACACCTTC CASSLARGSYGYTF
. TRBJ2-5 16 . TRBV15 TGTGCCACCAGCAGAGCAGGTGCCCCGTTCCAAGAGACCCAGTACTTC CATSRAGAPFQETQYF
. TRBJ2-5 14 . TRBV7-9 TGTGCCAGCAGCTTAGCCGCCGGTTTCCAGACCCAGTACTTC CASSLAAGFQTQYF
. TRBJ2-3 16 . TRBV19 TGTGCCAGTAGTATAGATGGGGCAGGGGTTACAGATACGCAGTATTTT CASSIDGAGVTDTQYF
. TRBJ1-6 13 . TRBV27 TGTGCCAGCAGTTTTCAGGGCGATTCACCCCTCCACTTT CASSFQGDSPLHF
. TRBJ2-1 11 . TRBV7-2 TGTGCCAGCAGCTCCCAAGATGAGCAGTTCTTC CASSSQDEQFF
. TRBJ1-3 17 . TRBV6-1 TGTGCCAGCAGTGAAGGGGTTGCGGGGGGGCTTGGAAACACCATATATTTT CASSEGVAGGLGNTIYF
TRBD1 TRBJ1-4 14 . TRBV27 TGTGCCAGCAGTCCGACAGGGCCTTGGGAAAAACTGTTTTTT CASSPTGPWEKLFF
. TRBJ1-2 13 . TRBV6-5 . CASILGGDYGYTF
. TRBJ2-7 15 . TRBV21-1 TGTGCCAGCAGCAAACGGAGCGGGAGGGACTACGAGCAGTACTTC CASSKRSGRDYEQYF
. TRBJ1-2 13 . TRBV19 TGTGCCAGTAGTATTGGGGGCCGCCGCGGCTACACCTTC CASSIGGRRGYTF
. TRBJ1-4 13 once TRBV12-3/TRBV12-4 TGTGCCAGCAGTACATCCGGGACAGAAAAACTGTTTTTT CASSTSGTEKLFF
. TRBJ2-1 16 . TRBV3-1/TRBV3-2 TGTGCCAGCAGCCAAGTGTTTCGTGGGCAGTTCGATGAGCAGTTCTTC CASSQVFRGQFDEQFF
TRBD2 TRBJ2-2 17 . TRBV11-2 TGTGCCAGCAGACGTAGCGGGGGGGCATCTAACCCCGGGGAGCTGTTTTTT CASRRSGGASNPGELFF
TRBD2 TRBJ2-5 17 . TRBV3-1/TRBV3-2 TGTGCCAGCAGCCAAGATATGGCAGCGGGAGAAGGAGAGACCCAGTACTTC CASSQDMAAGEGETQYF
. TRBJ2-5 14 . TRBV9 TGTGCCAGCAGCGTGGACGTTGTCATCGAGACCCAGTACTTC CASSVDVVIETQYF
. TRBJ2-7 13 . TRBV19 TGTGCCAGTAGTATTACGACAGGAGGCGAGCAGTACTTC CASSITTGGEQYF
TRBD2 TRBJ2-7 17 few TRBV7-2 TGTGCCAGCAGCGTACGGACTAGCGGGACCCACTCCTACGAGCAGTACTTC CASSVRTSGTHSYEQYF
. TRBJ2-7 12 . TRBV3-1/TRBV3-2 TGTGCCAGCAGCCCCGGGGAGCGAGGGCAGTACTTC CASSPGERGQYF
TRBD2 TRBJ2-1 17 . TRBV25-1 TGTGCCAGCAGTGGGACTAGCGGGAGTGTAAGTCAGGATGAGCAGTTCTTC CASSGTSGSVSQDEQFF
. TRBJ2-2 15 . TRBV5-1 TGCGCCAGCAGCTTGGCGGTAGGGGGCACCGGGGAGCTGTTTTTT CASSLAVGGTGELFF
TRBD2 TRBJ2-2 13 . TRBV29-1 TGCAGCGTAAATAGCGGGGGCAACGGGGAGCTGTTTTTT CSVNSGGNGELFF
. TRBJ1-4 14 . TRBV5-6 TGTGCCAGCAACCTACAGGGAGGGCTTGAAAAACTGTTTTTT CASNLQGGLEKLFF
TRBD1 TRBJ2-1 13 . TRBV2 TGTGCCACCGGGACAGACTCCTACAATGAGCAGTTCTTC CATGTDSYNEQFF
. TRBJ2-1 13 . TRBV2 TGTGCCAGTAAGGTTACTCCTTACAATGAGCAGTTCTTC CASKVTPYNEQFF
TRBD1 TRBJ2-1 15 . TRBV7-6 TGTGCCAGCAGCTCCCCGGGACAGGGGCGGCATGAGCAGTTCTTC CASSSPGQGRHEQFF